These T cell receptor beta chains were read from a single sample in a study of control samples from healthy donors and cancer patients. Profiled with immunoSEQ multiplex PCR; TCRdb holds only in-frame clones, not every one. The sample has some 150,000 clones, around 94% seen once. The sample comprised PBMCs. Receptors originate from a man aged 55-75 years with colorectal cancer. CDR3s include the opening cysteine and the closing phenylalanine or tryptophan. Fields, in order: V gene, J gene, clone size, CDR3 protein. Rows may omit the clone size; those that give it use once, few, many or a size class.

v_call: TRBV7-2
j_call: TRBJ2-2
clone_size: .
cdr3_aa: CASSPYTGELFF

v_call: TRBV30
j_call: TRBJ2-7
clone_size: .
cdr3_aa: CAWSGGYEQYF

v_call: TRBV27
j_call: TRBJ1-2
clone_size: .
cdr3_aa: CASSNRDRVNGYTF

v_call: TRBV6-1
j_call: TRBJ2-5
clone_size: .
cdr3_aa: CASSEGLWSVDRQVWETQYF

v_call: TRBV19
j_call: TRBJ1-1
clone_size: .
cdr3_aa: CASSRAWTGTSNTEAFF

v_call: TRBV19
j_call: TRBJ1-1
clone_size: .
cdr3_aa: CASSQRQGWGSTEAFF

v_call: TRBV4-1
j_call: TRBJ1-4
clone_size: .
cdr3_aa: CASSQETGFNEKLFF

v_call: TRBV6-6
j_call: TRBJ2-5
clone_size: .
cdr3_aa: CASSGPSSATQETQYF

v_call: TRBV2
j_call: TRBJ1-1
clone_size: once
cdr3_aa: CASRGQENTEAFF

v_call: TRBV10-3
j_call: TRBJ1-1
clone_size: .
cdr3_aa: CAIGGQGNTEAFF

v_call: TRBV5-1
j_call: TRBJ2-5
clone_size: once
cdr3_aa: CASSLFPEETQYF

v_call: TRBV5-6
j_call: TRBJ2-7
clone_size: .
cdr3_aa: CASSSAGGPSSYEQYF

v_call: TRBV4-3
j_call: TRBJ2-3
clone_size: .
cdr3_aa: CASSPSAARTDTQYF

v_call: TRBV10-1
j_call: TRBJ1-2
clone_size: .
cdr3_aa: CASSAGGDYGYTF

v_call: TRBV6-5
j_call: TRBJ1-2
clone_size: .
cdr3_aa: CASRGDSRNYGYTF

v_call: TRBV6-6
j_call: TRBJ2-5
clone_size: .
cdr3_aa: CASSPGQPQETQYF

v_call: TRBV5-4
j_call: TRBJ1-5
clone_size: .
cdr3_aa: CASSFDNNQPQHF

v_call: TRBV11-2
j_call: TRBJ1-2
clone_size: .
cdr3_aa: CASSLSDSFAMYYTF

v_call: TRBV18
j_call: TRBJ2-7
clone_size: .
cdr3_aa: CASSLDRGQYF

v_call: TRBV5-4
j_call: TRBJ1-2
clone_size: once
cdr3_aa: CASSFRRILPDGYTF

v_call: TRBV10-2
j_call: TRBJ1-1
clone_size: .
cdr3_aa: CASSEGQGNTEAFF

v_call: TRBV7-9
j_call: TRBJ2-4
clone_size: .
cdr3_aa: CASSFTGPLAKNIQYF

v_call: TRBV6-5
j_call: TRBJ1-4
clone_size: .
cdr3_aa: CASSRLGGTNEKLFF

v_call: TRBV19
j_call: TRBJ2-1
clone_size: .
cdr3_aa: CASRGPPLNEQFF